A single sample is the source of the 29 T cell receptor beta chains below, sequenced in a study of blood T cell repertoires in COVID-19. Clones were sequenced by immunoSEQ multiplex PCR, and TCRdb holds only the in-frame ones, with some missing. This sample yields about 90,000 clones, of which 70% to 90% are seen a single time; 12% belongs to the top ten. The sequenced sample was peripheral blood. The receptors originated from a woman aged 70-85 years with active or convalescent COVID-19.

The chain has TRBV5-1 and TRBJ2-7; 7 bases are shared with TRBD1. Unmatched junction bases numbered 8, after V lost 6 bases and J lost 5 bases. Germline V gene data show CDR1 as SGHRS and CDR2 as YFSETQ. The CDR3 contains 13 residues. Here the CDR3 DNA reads TGCGCCAGCAACAGGGGTGATTCGCACGAGCAGTACTTC. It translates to CASNRGDSHEQYF. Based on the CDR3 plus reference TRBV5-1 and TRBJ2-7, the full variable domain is KAGVTQTPRYLIKTRGQQVTLSCSPISGHRSVSWYQQTPGQGLQFLFEYFSETQRNKGNFPGRFSGRQFSNSRSEMNVSTLELGDSALYLCASNRGDSHEQYFGPGTRLTVT.

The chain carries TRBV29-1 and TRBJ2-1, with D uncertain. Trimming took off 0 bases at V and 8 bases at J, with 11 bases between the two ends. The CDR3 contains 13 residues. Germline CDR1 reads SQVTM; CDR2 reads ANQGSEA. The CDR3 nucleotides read TGCAGCGTTGAAGATCCCGCCGGAGATGAGCAGTTCTTC. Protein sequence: CSVEDPAGDEQFF.

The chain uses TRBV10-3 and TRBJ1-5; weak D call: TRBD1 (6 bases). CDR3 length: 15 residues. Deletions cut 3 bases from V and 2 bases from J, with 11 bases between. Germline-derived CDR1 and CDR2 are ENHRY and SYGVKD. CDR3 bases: TGTGCCATCAGTGATACAGGGCCCGGCAATCAGCCCCAGCATTTT. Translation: CAISDTGPGNQPQHF.

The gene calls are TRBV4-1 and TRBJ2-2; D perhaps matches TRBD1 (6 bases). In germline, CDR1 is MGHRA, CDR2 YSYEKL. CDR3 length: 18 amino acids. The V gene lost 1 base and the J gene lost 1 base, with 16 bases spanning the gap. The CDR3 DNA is TGCGCCAGCAGCCAAGGGGTTTATGGGGGACAGAACACCGGGGAGCTGTTTTTT. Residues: CASSQGVYGGQNTGELFF.

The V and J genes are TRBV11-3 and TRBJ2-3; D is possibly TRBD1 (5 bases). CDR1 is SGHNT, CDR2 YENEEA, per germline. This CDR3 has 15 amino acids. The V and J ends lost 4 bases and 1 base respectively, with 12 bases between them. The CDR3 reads CASSSRQGGTDTQYF. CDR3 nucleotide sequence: TGTGCCAGCAGCTCCCGGCAGGGCGGCACAGATACGCAGTATTTT.

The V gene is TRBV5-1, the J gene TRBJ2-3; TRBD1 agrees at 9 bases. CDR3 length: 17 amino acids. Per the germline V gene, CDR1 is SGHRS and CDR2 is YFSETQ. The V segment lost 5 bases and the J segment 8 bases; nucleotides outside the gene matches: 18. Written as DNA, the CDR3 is TGCGCCAGCAGTGAAGGTTCCGGGACAGGGAAGCATGGTACGCAGTATTTT. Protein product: CASSEGSGTGKHGTQYF.

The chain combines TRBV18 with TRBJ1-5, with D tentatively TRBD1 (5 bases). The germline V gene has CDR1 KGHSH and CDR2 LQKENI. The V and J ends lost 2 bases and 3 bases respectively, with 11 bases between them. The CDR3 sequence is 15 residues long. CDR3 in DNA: TGTGCCAGCTCACCAGGGGGGGGATACAATCAGCCCCAGCATTTT. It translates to CASSPGGGYNQPQHF.

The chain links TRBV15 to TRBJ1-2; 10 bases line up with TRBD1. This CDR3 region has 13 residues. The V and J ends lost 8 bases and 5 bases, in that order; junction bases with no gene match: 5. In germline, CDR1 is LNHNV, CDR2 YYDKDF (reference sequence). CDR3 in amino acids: CATGGQGSYGYTF. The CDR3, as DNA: TGTGCCACCGGGGGACAGGGGTCGTATGGCTACACCTTC.

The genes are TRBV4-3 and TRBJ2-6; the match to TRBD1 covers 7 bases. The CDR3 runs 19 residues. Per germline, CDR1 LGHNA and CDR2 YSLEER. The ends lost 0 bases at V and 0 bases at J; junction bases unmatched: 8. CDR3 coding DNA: TGCGCCAGCAGCCAAGATCAGGCAGGGGGTTTCTCTGGGGCCAACGTCCTGACTTTC. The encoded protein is CASSQDQAGGFSGANVLTF.

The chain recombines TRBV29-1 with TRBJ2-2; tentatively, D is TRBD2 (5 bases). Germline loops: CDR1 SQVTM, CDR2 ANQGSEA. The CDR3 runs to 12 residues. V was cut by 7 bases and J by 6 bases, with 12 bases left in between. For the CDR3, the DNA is TGCAGCGCCGGGGATCATTCCGGGGAGCTGTTTTTT. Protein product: CSAGDHSGELFF.

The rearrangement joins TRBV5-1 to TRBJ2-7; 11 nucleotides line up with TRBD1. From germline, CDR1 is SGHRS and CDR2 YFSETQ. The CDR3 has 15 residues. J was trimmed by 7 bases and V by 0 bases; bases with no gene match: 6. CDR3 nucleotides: TGCGCCAGCAGCTTGGAGGCGGACAGGGGGCATGAGCAGTACTTC. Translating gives CASSLEADRGHEQYF. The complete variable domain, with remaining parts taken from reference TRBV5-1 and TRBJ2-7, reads KAGVTQTPRYLIKTRGQQVTLSCSPISGHRSVSWYQQTPGQGLQFLFEYFSETQRNKGNFPGRFSGRQFSNSRSEMNVSTLELGDSALYLCASSLEADRGHEQYFGPGTRLTVT.

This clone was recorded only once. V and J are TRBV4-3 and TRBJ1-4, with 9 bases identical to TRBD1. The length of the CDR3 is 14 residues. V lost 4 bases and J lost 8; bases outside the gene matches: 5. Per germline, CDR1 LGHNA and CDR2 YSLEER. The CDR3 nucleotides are TGCGCCAGCAGCCTACAGGGGGCAGAAGAAAAACTGTTTTTT. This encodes CASSLQGAEEKLFF.

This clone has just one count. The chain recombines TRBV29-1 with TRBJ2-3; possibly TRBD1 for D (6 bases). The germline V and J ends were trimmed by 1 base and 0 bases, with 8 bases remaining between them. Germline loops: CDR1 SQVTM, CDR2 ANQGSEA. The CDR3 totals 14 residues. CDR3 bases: TGCAGCGTTGAAGGGACAGCAAGCACAGATACGCAGTATTTT. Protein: CSVEGTASTDTQYF.

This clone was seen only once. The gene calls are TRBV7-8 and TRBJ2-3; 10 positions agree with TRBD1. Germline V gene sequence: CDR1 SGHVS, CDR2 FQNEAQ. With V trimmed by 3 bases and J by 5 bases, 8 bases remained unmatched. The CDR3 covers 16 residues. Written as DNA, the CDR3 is TGTGCCAGCAGCTTTAGGGACAGGGGTCAAGGAGATACGCAGTATTTT. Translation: CASSFRDRGQGDTQYF. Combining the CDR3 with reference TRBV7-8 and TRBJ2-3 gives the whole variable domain GAGVSQSPRYKVAKRGQDVALRCDPISGHVSLFWYQQALGQGPEFLTYFQNEAQLDKSGLPSDRFFAERPEGSVSTLKIQRTQQEDSAVYLCASSFRDRGQGDTQYFGPGTRLTVL.

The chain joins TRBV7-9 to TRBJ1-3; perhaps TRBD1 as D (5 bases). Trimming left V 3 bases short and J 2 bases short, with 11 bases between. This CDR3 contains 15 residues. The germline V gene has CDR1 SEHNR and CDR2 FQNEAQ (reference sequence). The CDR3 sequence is CASSFWGGTGNTIYF. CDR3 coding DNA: TGTGCCAGCAGCTTCTGGGGCGGGACTGGAAACACCATATATTTT.

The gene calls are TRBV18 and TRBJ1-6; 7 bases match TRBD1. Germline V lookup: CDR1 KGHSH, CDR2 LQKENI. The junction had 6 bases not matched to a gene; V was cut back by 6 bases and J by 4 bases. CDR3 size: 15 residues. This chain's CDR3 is CASSEIQGYNSPLHF. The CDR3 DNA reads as TGTGCCAGCTCGGAGATACAGGGGTATAATTCACCCCTCCACTTT.

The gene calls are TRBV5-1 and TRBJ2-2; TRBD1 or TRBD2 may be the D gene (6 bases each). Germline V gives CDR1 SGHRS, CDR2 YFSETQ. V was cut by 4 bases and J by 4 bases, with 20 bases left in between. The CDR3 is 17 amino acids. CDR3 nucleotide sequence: TGCGCCAGCAGCCTGGGGACTCAGGGGTTTTCCACCGGGGAGCTGTTTTTT. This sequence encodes CASSLGTQGFSTGELFF. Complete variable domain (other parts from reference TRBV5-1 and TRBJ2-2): KAGVTQTPRYLIKTRGQQVTLSCSPISGHRSVSWYQQTPGQGLQFLFEYFSETQRNKGNFPGRFSGRQFSNSRSEMNVSTLELGDSALYLCASSLGTQGFSTGELFFGEGSRLTVL.

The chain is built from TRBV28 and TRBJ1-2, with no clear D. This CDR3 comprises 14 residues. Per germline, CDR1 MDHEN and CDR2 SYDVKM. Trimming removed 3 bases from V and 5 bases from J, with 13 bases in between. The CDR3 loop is CASSLVVQPYGYTF. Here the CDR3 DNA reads TGTGCCAGCAGTTTGGTGGTACAGCCTTATGGCTACACCTTC.

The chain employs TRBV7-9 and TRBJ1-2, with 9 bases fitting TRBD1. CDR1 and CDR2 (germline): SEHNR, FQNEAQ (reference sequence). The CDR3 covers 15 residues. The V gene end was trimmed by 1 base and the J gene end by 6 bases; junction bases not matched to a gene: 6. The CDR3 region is CASSLDTTGGNGYTF. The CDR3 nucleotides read TGTGCCAGCAGCTTAGACACTACAGGGGGCAATGGCTACACCTTC.

The DNA of the CDR3 is TGTGCCAGCAGCCAAGATGGGCAGGGATATTCACCCCTCCACTTT. It yields the protein CASSQDGQGYSPLHF. V and J are TRBV3-1 (or the pseudogene TRBV3-2) and TRBJ1-6; possible D gene TRBD1, 5 bases. The V gene lost 0 bases and the J gene lost 8 bases, with 11 bases spanning the gap. Germline V gene lookup returns CDR1 LGHDT and CDR2 YNNKEL (reference sequence). This CDR3 has 15 amino acids.

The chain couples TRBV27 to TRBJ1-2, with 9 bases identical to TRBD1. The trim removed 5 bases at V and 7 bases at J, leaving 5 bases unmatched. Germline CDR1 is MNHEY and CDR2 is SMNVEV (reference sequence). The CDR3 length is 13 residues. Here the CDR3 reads CASSGTGRLGYTF. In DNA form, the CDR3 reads TGTGCCAGCAGTGGGACAGGGAGGCTTGGCTACACCTTC.

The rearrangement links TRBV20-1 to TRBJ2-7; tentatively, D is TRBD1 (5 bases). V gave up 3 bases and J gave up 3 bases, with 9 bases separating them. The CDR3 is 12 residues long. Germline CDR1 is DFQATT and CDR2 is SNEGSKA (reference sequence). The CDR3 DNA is TGCAGTGCTAGTCGACAGAGCTACGAGCAGTACTTC. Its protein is CSASRQSYEQYF.

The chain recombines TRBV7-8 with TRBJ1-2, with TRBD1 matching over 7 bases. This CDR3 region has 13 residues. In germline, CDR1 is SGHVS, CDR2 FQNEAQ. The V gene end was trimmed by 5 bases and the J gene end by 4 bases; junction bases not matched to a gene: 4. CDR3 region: CASSAGQFYGYTF. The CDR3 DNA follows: TGTGCCAGCAGCGCGGGACAGTTCTATGGCTACACCTTC.

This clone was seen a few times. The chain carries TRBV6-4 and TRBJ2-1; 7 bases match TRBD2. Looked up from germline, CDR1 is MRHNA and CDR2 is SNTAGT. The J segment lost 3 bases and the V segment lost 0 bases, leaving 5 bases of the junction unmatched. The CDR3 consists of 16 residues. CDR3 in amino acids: CASSDSGLADYNEQFF. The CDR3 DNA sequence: TGTGCCAGCAGTGACTCAGGGCTAGCGGACTACAATGAGCAGTTCTTC.

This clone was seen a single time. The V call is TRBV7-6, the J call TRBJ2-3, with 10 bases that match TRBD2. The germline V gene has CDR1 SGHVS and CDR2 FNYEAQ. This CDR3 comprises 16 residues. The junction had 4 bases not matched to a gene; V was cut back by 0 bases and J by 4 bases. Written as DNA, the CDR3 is TGTGCCAGCAGCTTAGCCAGCGGGGGGGTCCCAGATACGCAGTATTTT. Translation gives CASSLASGGVPDTQYF.

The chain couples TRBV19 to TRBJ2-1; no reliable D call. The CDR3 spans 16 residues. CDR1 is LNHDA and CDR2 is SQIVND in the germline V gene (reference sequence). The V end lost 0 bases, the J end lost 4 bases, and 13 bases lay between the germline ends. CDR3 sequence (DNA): TGTGCCAGTAGTATAGATTCGGCAACTACTTACAATGAGCAGTTCTTC. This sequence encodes CASSIDSATTYNEQFF. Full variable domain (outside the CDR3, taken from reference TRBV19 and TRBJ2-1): DGGITQSPKYLFRKEGQNVTLSCEQNLNHDAMYWYRQDPGQGLRLIYYSQIVNDFQKGDIAEGYSVSREKKESFPLTVTSAQKNPTAFYLCASSIDSATTYNEQFFGPGTRLTVL.

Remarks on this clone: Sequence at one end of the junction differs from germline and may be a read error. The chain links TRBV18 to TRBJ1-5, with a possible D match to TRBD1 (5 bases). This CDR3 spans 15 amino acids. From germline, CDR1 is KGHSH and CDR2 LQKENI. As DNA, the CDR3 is TGTGCCAGCTCACCTGGCGGGGGTGGGAATCTGCCCCAGCATTTT. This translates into CASSPGGGGNLPQHF.

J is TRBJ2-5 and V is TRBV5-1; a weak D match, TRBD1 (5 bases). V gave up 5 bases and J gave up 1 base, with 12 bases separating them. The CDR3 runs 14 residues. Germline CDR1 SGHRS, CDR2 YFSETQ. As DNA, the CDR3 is TGCGCCAGCAGGGAACAGGACCGCCAAGAGACCCAGTACTTC. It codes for CASREQDRQETQYF.

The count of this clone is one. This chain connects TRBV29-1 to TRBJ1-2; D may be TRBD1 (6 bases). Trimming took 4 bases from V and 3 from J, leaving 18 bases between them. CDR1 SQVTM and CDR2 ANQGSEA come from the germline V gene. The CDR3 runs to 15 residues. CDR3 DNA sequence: TGCAGCGTTGGGGGAAGGCAGGGGATGGACTATGGCTACACCTTC. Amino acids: CSVGGRQGMDYGYTF.